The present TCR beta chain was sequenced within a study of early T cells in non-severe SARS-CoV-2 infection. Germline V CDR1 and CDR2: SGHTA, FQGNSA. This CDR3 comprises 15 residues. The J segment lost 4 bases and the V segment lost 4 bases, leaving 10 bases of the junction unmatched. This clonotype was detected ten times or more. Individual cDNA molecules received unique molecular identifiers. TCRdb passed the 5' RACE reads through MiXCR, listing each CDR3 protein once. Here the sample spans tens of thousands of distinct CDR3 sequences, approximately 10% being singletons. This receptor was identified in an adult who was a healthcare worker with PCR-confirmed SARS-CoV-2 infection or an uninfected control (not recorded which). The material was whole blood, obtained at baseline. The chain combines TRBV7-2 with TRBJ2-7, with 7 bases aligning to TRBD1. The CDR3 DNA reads TGTGCCAGCAGCTCCTACAGGGGACCGCCTTACGAGCAGTACTTC. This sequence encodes CASSSYRGPPYEQYF.